A selection of T cell receptor beta chains follows, all from one sample in a study of breast tumors, draining lymph nodes, adjacent tissues. Via MiXCR, TCRdb re-called the multiplex PCR reads, giving one row per CDR3 protein. The table records approximately 130,000 distinct CDR3 sequences, 21% of them present only once. Sequenced material: axillary lymph node tissue. All receptors come from a female donor with breast cancer. Some clones in this sample may be carry-over from other donors' samples. Each CDR3 is given with its conserved first and last residue. The D gene is left open where the match is weak. Clone size is not always given. Where it is, it says once, few, many or a class for expanded clones.

many | TRBJ2-7 | TRBD2 | TRBV13 | TGTGCCAGCAGCTTCACTAGCGGGAGCTACGAGCAGTACTTC | CASSFTSGSYEQYF
many | TRBJ1-5 | TRBD1 | TRBV20-1 | TGCAGTGCTAGAGTCCCAGGGGGGAATCAGCCCCAGCATTTT | CSARVPGGNQPQHF
many | TRBJ2-7 | TRBD1 | TRBV7-3 | TGTGCCAGCAGCTGGGGACAGGGCTACGAGCAGTACTTC | CASSWGQGYEQYF
many | TRBJ2-7 | TRBD2 | TRBV5-4 | TGTGCCAGCAGCCGCGGACTAGCGGGCGCCTACGAGCAGTACTTC | CASSRGLAGAYEQYF
many | TRBJ1-6 | - | TRBV28 | TGTGCCAGCAGAACAGCTACCTATAATTCACCCCTCCACTTT | CASRTATYNSPLHF
few | TRBJ2-3 | TRBD2 | TRBV27 | TGTGCCAGCAGTTTACTAGCGGGAGGCGGGGATACGCAGTATTTT | CASSLLAGGGDTQYF
many | TRBJ2-2 | - | TRBV6-1 | TGTGCCAGCAGTGAATACGCGGGGTATGAAGGGACCGGGGAGCTGTTTTTT | CASSEYAGYEGTGELFF
- | TRBJ1-2 | - | TRBV7-9 | TGTGCCAGCGCGGGGGAGTCAGGCTATGGCTACACCTTC | CASAGESGYGYTF
many | TRBJ1-5 | TRBD1 | TRBV6-5 | TGTGCCAGCAGCTCCGGGACAGGAGTTATCAAACCCCAGCATTTT | CASSSGTGVIKPQHF
many | TRBJ2-5 | - | TRBV5-1 | TGCGCCAGCAGCTTGGAGGTGCAAGAGACCCAGTACTTC | CASSLEVQETQYF
many | TRBJ1-4 | - | TRBV27 | TGTGCCAGCAGGCCCGCGTTTGGCGAAAAACTGTTTTTT | CASRPAFGEKLFF
- | TRBJ2-7 | - | TRBV28 | TGTGCCAGCAGCCCCCGCAGGGGATTCCCCTACGAGCAGTACTTC | CASSPRRGFPYEQYF
many | TRBJ2-3 | TRBD2 | TRBV11-3 | TGTGCCAGCAGCTTAGATGGCTGGTCAGCGGGACCCGATACGCAGTATTTT | CASSLDGWSAGPDTQYF
- | TRBJ1-5 | TRBD1 | TRBV10-3 | TGTGCCATCAGTGAGTCGGGGGGACAGGGGGCCCAGCCCCAGCATTTT | CAISESGGQGAQPQHF
- | TRBJ1-3 | TRBD1 | TRBV6-1 | TGTGCCAGCAGTGTTGGGACAGGCTTTTCTGGAAACACCATATATTTT | CASSVGTGFSGNTIYF
few | TRBJ2-7 | TRBD2 | TRBV20-1 | TGCGGTGCTAGATTACCCCCGGCTAGCGGATCCTACGAGCAGTACTTC | CGARLPPASGSYEQYF
many | TRBJ1-3 | - | TRBV2 | TGTGCCAGCAGTGAAGGACCTATCTCTGGAAACACCATATATTTT | CASSEGPISGNTIYF
- | TRBJ1-1 | - | TRBV7-2 | TGTGCCAGCAGCCCAGACAGTTACACTGAAGCTTTCTTT | CASSPDSYTEAFF
many | TRBJ2-2 | - | TRBV9 | TGTGCCAGCAGCGTAGGTTCCCAGGGAGGTACCGGGGAGCTGTTTTTT | CASSVGSQGGTGELFF
many | TRBJ2-7 | - | TRBV12-3/TRBV12-4 | TGTGCCAGCAGTTTACGGGTAGGGGGGGCAATCGCCTACGAGCAGTACTTC | CASSLRVGGAIAYEQYF
many | TRBJ1-5 | - | TRBV12-5 | TGTGCTAGTGGTTTCGGGGGCCCGAATCAGCCCCAGCATTTT | CASGFGGPNQPQHF
many | TRBJ2-1 | TRBD2 | TRBV6-6 | TGTGCCAGCAGTTACTCTAGCGGGTTGGCATTTTCGAGCTCCTACAATGAGCAGTTCTTC | CASSYSSGLAFSSSYNEQFF
many | TRBJ2-3 | - | TRBV9 | TGTGCCAGCAGCTCCGACAGGTTTAGCACAGATACGCAGTATTTT | CASSSDRFSTDTQYF